The clone carrying this T cell receptor (beta chain) was seen only a few times. What it binds is unknown. The protocol was immunoSEQ multiplex PCR, while the TCRdb copy is restricted to in-frame clones and leaves out a portion. The repertoire includes over 850,000 clones, approximately 80% of them detected once, and roughly 0.65% sits in the top ten. The data originate from a study of shared clonotypes between healthy human individuals. Study summary: CD4 naive cells filled three plates per donor, CD4 memory three, CD8 naive two and CD8 memory one. Whole-study results and caveats: Only blood samples were collected, and tissue repertoires likely differ.

HIV-negative, healthy adults without recent acute infections or vaccinations were the donors. Input material: memory CD4+ T cells from PBMCs. As to subset: CD45RA-negative fraction. This sequence was found in a man between 18 and 29 years old in good health. Some clones in this sample may be carry-over from other donors' samples.

The CDR3 DNA reads as TGCGCCAGCAGCCAACAAAGGGACAGTCGGGGCTACACCTTC. Translated: CASSQQRDSRGYTF. The V gene is TRBV4-1, the J gene TRBJ1-2, with 7 bases fitting TRBD1. The CDR3 has 14 amino acids. With 2 bases clipped from V and 8 bases from J, the junction kept 8 bases outside the gene matches. Germline V lookup: CDR1 MGHRA, CDR2 YSYEKL.